This T cell receptor (beta chain) derives from a study of T cell responses to AZD1222 COVID-19 vaccine. Overall study context: Second doses that came at about 4 or about 12 weeks were put together. Findings and limits, study-wide: Among AZD1222 vaccinees, only 6 or 7 were seropositive at baseline. Clonal diversity may have been underestimated, and the donors were mostly white British, with more females than males.

The method was immunoSEQ multiplex PCR; TCRdb's version includes in-frame clones alone and lacks a portion of them. This sample carries approximately 110,000 clones, about nine tenths of them seen once, and the ten largest clones take about 7.4%. The CDR3 covers 15 residues. V dropped 0 bases and J dropped 2 bases, with 12 bases sitting between them. Germline CDR1 and CDR2: GTSNPN and SVGIG (reference sequence). With regard to this clone: What it binds is unknown.

The chain is built from TRBV30 and TRBJ2-3, with D maybe TRBD1 (5 bases). This clonotype was sampled from an adult in good health. Sequenced here: peripheral blood, sampled on day 0 of AZD1222 vaccination. The CDR3 spells CAWSVQDGATDTQYF. CDR3 coding DNA: TGTGCCTGGAGTGTACAGGATGGGGCCACAGATACGCAGTATTTT. Full variable domain (outside the CDR3, taken from reference TRBV30 and TRBJ2-3): SQTIHQWPATLVQPVGSPLSLECTVEGTSNPNLYWYRQAAGRGLQLLFYSVGIGQISSEVPQNLSASRPQDRQFILSSKKLLLSDSGFYLCAWSVQDGATDTQYFGPGTRLTVL.